One and the same sample provided the 10 T cell receptor beta chains below, sequenced in a study of blood T cell repertoires in COVID-19. TCRdb's table, derived via immunoSEQ multiplex PCR, lists solely in-frame clones and lacks some. The profile shows approximately 200,000 clones, approximately 84% of them singletons. The sample was PBMCs or T cells enriched from blood (not recorded which). The receptor source for this set is a woman in her 30s who had recovered from COVID-19.

The chain carries TRBV4-1 and TRBJ1-2; 10 bases are shared with TRBD1. This CDR3 has 15 amino acids. V lost 4 bases and J lost 1; bases outside the gene matches: 3. CDR1 and CDR2 from the germline V gene are MGHRA and YSYEKL. The CDR3 reads CASSPGTGDNYGYTF. In DNA form, the CDR3 reads TGCGCCAGCAGCCCCGGGACAGGGGATAACTATGGCTACACCTTC.

The chain joins TRBV14 to TRBJ1-1; TRBD1 aligns across 7 bases. Unmatched junction bases numbered 9, after V lost 0 bases and J lost 5 bases. Germline CDR1 is SGHDN and CDR2 is FVKESK. This CDR3 spans 16 amino acids. CDR3 nucleotides: TGTGCCAGCAGCCAAGATTGGTGGCAGGGGGGAACTGAAGCTTTCTTT. This sequence encodes CASSQDWWQGGTEAFF.

This clone was recorded once. This sequence joins TRBV7-9 and TRBJ2-7; 7 bases map to TRBD2. Germline CDR1 SEHNR, CDR2 FQNEAQ (reference sequence). The CDR3 covers 12 residues. The V segment lost 6 bases and the J segment 6 bases; nucleotides outside the gene matches: 5. CDR3 sequence: CASRRLAREQYF. DNA of the CDR3: TGTGCCAGCAGGAGACTAGCCCGCGAGCAGTACTTC.

The V gene is TRBV3-1 (or the pseudogene TRBV3-2), the J gene TRBJ2-3, with D perhaps matching TRBD1 (6 bases). The germline V gene encodes CDR1 LGHDT and CDR2 YNNKEL (reference sequence). Trimming took off 9 bases at V and 7 bases at J, with 35 bases between the two ends. This CDR3 has 19 residues. CDR3 protein: CARTTTRKAGDHPTNTQYF. CDR3 nucleotide sequence: TGTGCCAGGACCACAACACGAAAAGCAGGGGACCATCCCACGAATACGCAGTATTTT.

CDR3 protein: CSALTAGGMNTEAFF. For the CDR3, the DNA is TGCAGCGCCCTTACGGCAGGGGGCATGAACACTGAAGCTTTCTTT. The chain joins TRBV29-1 to TRBJ1-1; 8 bases fit TRBD1. The CDR3 length is 15 residues. Unmatched junction bases numbered 10, after V lost 7 bases and J lost 0 bases. Looked up from germline, CDR1 is SQVTM and CDR2 is ANQGSEA. The whole variable domain, remainder taken from reference TRBV29-1 and TRBJ1-1, is SAVISQKPSRDICQRGTSLTIQCQVDSQVTMMFWYRQQPGQSLTLIATANQGSEATYESGFVIDKFPISRPNLTFSTLTVSNMSPEDSSIYLCSALTAGGMNTEAFFGQGTRLTVV.

V gene TRBV15 combines with J gene TRBJ1-3, with D possibly matching TRBD1 (6 bases). CDR1 and CDR2 from the germline V gene are LNHNV and YYDKDF (reference sequence). The CDR3 sequence is 16 residues long. With 0 bases removed from V and 0 bases from J, the gap between germline ends came to 9 bases. This CDR3 reads CATSRDPGASGNTIYF. CDR3 sequence (DNA): TGTGCCACCAGCAGAGATCCAGGGGCCTCTGGAAACACCATATATTTT.

This clone came up a few times. The chain is built from TRBV2 and TRBJ1-6; 8 bases fit TRBD1. This CDR3 has 16 amino acids. Looked up from germline, CDR1 is SNHLY and CDR2 is FYNNEI. Trimming took 2 bases from V and 7 from J; bases not matched to a gene: 7. The DNA for the CDR3 is TGTGCCAGCAGTGAAAACCCGGACAGGGCCAATTCACCCCTCCACTTT. Translation: CASSENPDRANSPLHF. The complete variable domain, with remaining parts taken from reference TRBV2 and TRBJ1-6, reads EPEVTQTPSHQVTQMGQEVILRCVPISNHLYFYWYRQILGQKVEFLVSFYNNEISEKSEIFDDQFSVERPDGSNFTLKIRSTKLEDSAMYFCASSENPDRANSPLHFGNGTRLTVT.

The chain is built from TRBV11-3 and TRBJ2-6; D remains ambiguous. The germline V gene has CDR1 SGHNT and CDR2 YENEEA. The CDR3 covers 17 residues. Trimming removed 1 base from V and 4 bases from J, with 14 bases in between. The CDR3, as DNA: TGTGCCAGCAGCTTAGGGGCAGGCCCGGCAGGGGCCAACGTCCTGACTTTC. Protein: CASSLGAGPAGANVLTF.

J is TRBJ2-2 and V is TRBV6-5; a weak D match, TRBD2 (5 bases). In germline, CDR1 is MNHEY, CDR2 SVGAGI. V lost 7 bases, J lost 4 bases, and 16 bases lay in between. The CDR3 spans 15 residues. CDR3 sequence reads: CASKDEGRVTGELFF. The CDR3 bases are TGTGCCAGCAAGGACGAGGGCCGCGTCACCGGGGAGCTGTTTTTT.

The chain is built from TRBV19 and TRBJ2-1; 8 bases agree with TRBD2. CDR3 length equals 12 residues. J lost 8 bases, V lost 6 bases, and 3 bases had no gene match. Germline CDR1 and CDR2: LNHDA and SQIVND (reference sequence). The DNA for the CDR3 is TGTGCCAGTAGCGGGGGGGCTTATGAGCAGTTCTTC. Encoded protein: CASSGGAYEQFF.